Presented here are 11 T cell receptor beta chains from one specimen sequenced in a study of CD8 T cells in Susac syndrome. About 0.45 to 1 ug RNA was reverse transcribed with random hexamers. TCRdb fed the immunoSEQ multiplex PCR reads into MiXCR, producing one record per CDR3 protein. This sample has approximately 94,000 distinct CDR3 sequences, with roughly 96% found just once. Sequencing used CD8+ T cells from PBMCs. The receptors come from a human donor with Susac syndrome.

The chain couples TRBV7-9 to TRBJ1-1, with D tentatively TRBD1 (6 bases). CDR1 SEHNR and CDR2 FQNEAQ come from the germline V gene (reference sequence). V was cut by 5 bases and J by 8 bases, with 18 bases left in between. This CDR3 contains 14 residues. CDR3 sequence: CASSKEDSAFEAFF. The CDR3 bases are TGTGCCAGCAGCAAGGAGGACAGCGCCTTCGAAGCTTTCTTT.

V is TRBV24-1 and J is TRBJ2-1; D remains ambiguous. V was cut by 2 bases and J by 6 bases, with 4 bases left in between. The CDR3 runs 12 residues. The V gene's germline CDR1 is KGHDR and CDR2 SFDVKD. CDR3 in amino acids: CATSDSPNEQFF. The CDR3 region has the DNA TGTGCCACCAGTGATTCGCCCAATGAGCAGTTCTTC.

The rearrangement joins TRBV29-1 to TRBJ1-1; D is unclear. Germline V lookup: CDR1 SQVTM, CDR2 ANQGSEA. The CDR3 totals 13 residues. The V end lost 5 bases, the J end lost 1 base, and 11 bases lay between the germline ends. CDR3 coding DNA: TGCAGCGTTACCGGACGGTCGAACACTGAAGCTTTCTTT. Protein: CSVTGRSNTEAFF.

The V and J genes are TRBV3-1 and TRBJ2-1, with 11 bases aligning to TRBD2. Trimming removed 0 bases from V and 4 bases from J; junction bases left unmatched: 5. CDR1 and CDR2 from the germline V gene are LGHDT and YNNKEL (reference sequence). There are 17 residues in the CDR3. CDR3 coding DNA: TGTGCCAGCAGCCAAGATGCGGCTAGCGGGGGGTACAATGAGCAGTTCTTC. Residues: CASSQDAASGGYNEQFF.

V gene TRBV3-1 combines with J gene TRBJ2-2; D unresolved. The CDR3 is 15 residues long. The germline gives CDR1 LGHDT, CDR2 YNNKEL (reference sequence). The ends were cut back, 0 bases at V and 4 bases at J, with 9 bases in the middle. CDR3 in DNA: TGTGCCAGCAGCCAAGATCGCGACGTCACCGGGGAGCTGTTTTTT. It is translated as CASSQDRDVTGELFF.

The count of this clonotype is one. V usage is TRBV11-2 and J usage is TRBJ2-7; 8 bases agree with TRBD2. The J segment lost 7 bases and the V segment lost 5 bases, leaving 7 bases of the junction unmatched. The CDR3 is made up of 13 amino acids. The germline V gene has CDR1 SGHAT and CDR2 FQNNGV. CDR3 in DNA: TGTGCCAGCAGCCCGGTTATAGCGGGAGAGCAGTACTTC. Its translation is CASSPVIAGEQYF.

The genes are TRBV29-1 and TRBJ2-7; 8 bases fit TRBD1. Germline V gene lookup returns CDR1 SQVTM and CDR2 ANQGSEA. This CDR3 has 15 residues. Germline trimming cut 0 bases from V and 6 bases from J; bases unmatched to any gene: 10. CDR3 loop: CSVEELVRGRFEQYF. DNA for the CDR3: TGCAGCGTTGAAGAACTTGTCAGGGGGCGGTTCGAGCAGTACTTC.

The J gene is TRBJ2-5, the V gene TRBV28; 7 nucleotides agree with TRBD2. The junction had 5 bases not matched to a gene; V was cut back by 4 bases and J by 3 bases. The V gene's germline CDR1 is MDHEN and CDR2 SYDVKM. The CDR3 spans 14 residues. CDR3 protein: CASSSLGLEETQYF. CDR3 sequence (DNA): TGTGCCAGCAGTTCCTTAGGACTAGAAGAGACCCAGTACTTC. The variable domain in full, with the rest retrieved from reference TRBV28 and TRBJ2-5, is DVKVTQSSRYLVKRTGEKVFLECVQDMDHENMFWYRQDPGLGLRLIYFSYDVKMKEKGDIPEGYSVSREKKERFSLILESASTNQTSMYLCASSSLGLEETQYFGPGTRLLVL.

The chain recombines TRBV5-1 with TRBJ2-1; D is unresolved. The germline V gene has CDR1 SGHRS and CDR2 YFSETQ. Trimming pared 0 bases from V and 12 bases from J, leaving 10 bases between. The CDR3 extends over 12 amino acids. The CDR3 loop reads CASSLAGQSQFF. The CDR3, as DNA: TGCGCCAGCAGCTTGGCCGGTCAATCGCAGTTCTTC.

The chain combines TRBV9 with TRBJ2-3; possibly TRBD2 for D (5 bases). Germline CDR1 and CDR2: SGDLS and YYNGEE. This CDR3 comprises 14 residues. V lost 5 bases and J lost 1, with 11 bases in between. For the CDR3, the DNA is TGTGCCAGCAGTATAACCGGGGGCACAGATACGCAGTATTTT. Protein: CASSITGGTDTQYF.

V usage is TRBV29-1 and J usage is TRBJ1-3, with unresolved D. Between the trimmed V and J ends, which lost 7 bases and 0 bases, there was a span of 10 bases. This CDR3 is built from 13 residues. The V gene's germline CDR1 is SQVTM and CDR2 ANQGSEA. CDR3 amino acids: CSAKTNSGNTIYF. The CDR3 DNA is TGCAGCGCCAAGACGAACTCTGGAAACACCATATATTTT.